This entry concerns a single T cell receptor (beta chain). Libraries were prepared by immunoSEQ multiplex PCR; TCRdb keeps only in-frame clonotypes and omits some of them. This table has about 56,000 clones, over 70% appearing once. This entry comes from a study of memory CD4+ T cells and cytomegalovirus serostatus. Whole-study context: Donors were healthy Belgian adults, 10 or so CMV seropositive and about 24 seronegative.

Single viable CD3+CD4+CD8-CD45RO+ cells were sorted as the memory CD4+ T cells. Donors' CMV status reflects serum IgG against pp150, pp28, p38, p52. CD4+ T cells were isolated by positive magnetic selection. The germline gives CDR1 SQVTM, CDR2 ANQGSEA. The CDR3 consists of 11 residues. V was clipped by 8 bases and J by 5 bases, with 12 bases between them. The V and J genes are TRBV29-1 and TRBJ1-1, with D unresolved. Source material: memory CD4+ T cells from blood. This TCR was recovered from an adult in good health and CMV-seropositive. For the CDR3, the DNA is TGCAGCTCCGAGTATGGGACTGAAGCTTTCTTT. Encoded protein: CSSEYGTEAFF. The full variable domain, its missing parts supplied by reference TRBV29-1 and TRBJ1-1, is SAVISQKPSRDICQRGTSLTIQCQVDSQVTMMFWYRQQPGQSLTLIATANQGSEATYESGFVIDKFPISRPNLTFSTLTVSNMSPEDSSIYLCSSEYGTEAFFGQGTRLTVV.